This section outlines one T cell receptor (beta chain) sequence together with its context. A read error may account for a junction end that differs from germline. Here immunoSEQ multiplex PCR was the method, and the copy in TCRdb shows in-frame clones only, minus some. The table lists 75,000 to 95,000 clones, around 83% of them singletons. The data are from a study of T cell responses to AZD1222 COVID-19 vaccine. CDR3 length equals 13 residues. Germline-derived CDR1 and CDR2 are SGHTS and YDEGEE. V usage is TRBV5-8 and J usage is TRBJ2-1; the match to TRBD2 covers 9 bases. The TCR originated in an adult in good health. The material was peripheral blood, obtained on day 0 of AZD1222 vaccination. The CDR3 sequence: CASSLVISGGTIF. The CDR3 DNA is TGTGCCAGCAGCTTGGTGATTAGCGGGGGAACAATCTTC.